The 3 T cell receptor beta chains presented below share a single source sample, sequenced in a study of T-cell reconstitution after alpha-beta-depleted transplantation in children (dated by TCRdb to 2016 to 2018). The intended sense of this specimen's treatment or condition label: allogeneic hematopoietic cell transplantation with graft depleted of TCRalphabeta T cells and CD19 B cells. Libraries were constructed by PCR. Sequencing was performed on an Illumina HiSeq 2500. TCR library preparation used molecular barcoding, with unique molecular identifiers applied to normalize quantification of the TCRbeta repertoire. The public reads were reprocessed in TCRdb via fastp at Q25 and MiXCR, keeping in-frame beta chains. Identical CDR3 protein sequences are pooled into one entry, listed with their most common genes and DNA. The sample data list around 580,000 distinct CDR3 sequences, and more than 20% of these were observed just once. The ten biggest clones cover around a third of the sample.

Sequencing used PBMCs, obtained before TCRalphabeta/CD19-depleted stem cell transplant. These receptors originate from a boy under two years old with Wiskott-Aldrich syndrome, due to receive a stem cell transplant.

The chain uses TRBV5-1 and TRBJ2-3; D unclear. V lost 4 bases, J lost 0 bases, and 12 bases lay in between. There are 15 residues in the CDR3. Germline loops: CDR1 SGHRS, CDR2 YFSETQ. In nucleotides, the CDR3 is TGCGCCAGCAGCCCGTTCGACCCTAGCACAGATACGCAGTATTTT. It yields the protein CASSPFDPSTDTQYF. Full variable domain (missing parts from reference TRBV5-1 and TRBJ2-3): KAGVTQTPRYLIKTRGQQVTLSCSPISGHRSVSWYQQTPGQGLQFLFEYFSETQRNKGNFPGRFSGRQFSNSRSEMNVSTLELGDSALYLCASSPFDPSTDTQYFGPGTRLTVL.

This clonotype was counted a few times. The V and J genes are TRBV20-1 and TRBJ2-5; the match to TRBD2 covers 7 bases. Germline lookup yields CDR1 DFQATT and CDR2 SNEGSKA (reference sequence). The CDR3 consists of 15 residues. V shed 3 bases and J 5 bases; nucleotides not matched to a gene: 12. CDR3 coding DNA: TGCAGTGCTAGCGGCCAACTGGGGGGGACGGAGACCCAGTACTTC. The encoded protein is CSASGQLGGTETQYF.

The rearrangement uses TRBV20-1 and TRBJ2-1; no clear D. The ends were cut back, 6 bases at V and 9 bases at J, with 18 bases in the middle. The CDR3 is 13 residues long. Germline CDR1 is DFQATT and CDR2 is SNEGSKA (reference sequence). CDR3: CSAHPGGDGEQFF. CDR3 nucleotide sequence: TGCAGTGCCCACCCGGGCGGCGACGGTGAGCAGTTCTTC.